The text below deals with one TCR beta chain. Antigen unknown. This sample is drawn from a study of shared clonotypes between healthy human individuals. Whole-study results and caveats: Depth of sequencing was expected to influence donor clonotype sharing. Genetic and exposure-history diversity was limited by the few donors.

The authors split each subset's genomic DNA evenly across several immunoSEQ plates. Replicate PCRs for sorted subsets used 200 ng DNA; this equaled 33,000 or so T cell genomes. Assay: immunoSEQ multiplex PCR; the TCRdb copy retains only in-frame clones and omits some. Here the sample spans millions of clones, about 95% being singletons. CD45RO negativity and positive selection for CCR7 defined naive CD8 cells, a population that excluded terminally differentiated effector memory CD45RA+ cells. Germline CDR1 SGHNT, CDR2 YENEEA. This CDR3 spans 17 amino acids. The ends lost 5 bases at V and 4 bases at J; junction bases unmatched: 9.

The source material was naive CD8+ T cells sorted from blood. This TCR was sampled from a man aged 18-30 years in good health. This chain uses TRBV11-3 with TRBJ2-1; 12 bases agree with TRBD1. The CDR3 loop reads CASSPDPGQGAYNEQFF. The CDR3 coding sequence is TGTGCCAGCAGCCCGGACCCGGGACAGGGGGCTTACAATGAGCAGTTCTTC.